Listed below are T cell receptor beta chains from one sample, sequenced in a study of T cell responses to AZD1222 COVID-19 vaccine. Assay: immunoSEQ multiplex PCR; the TCRdb copy retains only in-frame clones and omits some. The top ten hold 0.85% to 1.3% of the sample, which has about 120,000 clones, 80% to 95% seen once. Here the sequenced sample was peripheral blood, taken on day 0 of AZD1222 vaccination. These receptors all stem from an adult in good health. CDR3s include the opening cysteine and the closing phenylalanine or tryptophan. The D gene is left open where the match is weak. Size is omitted from some rows. Given values are once, few, many or a class for expanded clones.

V: TRBV5-1
size: -
length: 14
D: -
J: TRBJ1-1
DNA: TGCGCCAGCAGCTTGGTAATGTCGAACACTGAAGCTTTCTTT
CDR3: CASSLVMSNTEAFF

V: TRBV29-1
size: -
length: 15
D: TRBD1
J: TRBJ1-2
DNA: TGCAGCGTCGATGACAGGGCATCTCTTAACTATGGCTACACCTTC
CDR3: CSVDDRASLNYGYTF

V: TRBV5-1
size: -
length: 14
D: TRBD1
J: TRBJ1-2
DNA: TGCGCCAGCAGCTTGGGACAGGGGGCGGAGGGCTACACCTTC
CDR3: CASSLGQGAEGYTF

V: TRBV19
size: few
length: 16
D: -
J: TRBJ2-6
DNA: TGTGCCAGTAGTGGAATCCGCCTGGCTGGGGCCAACGTCCTGACTTTC
CDR3: CASSGIRLAGANVLTF

V: TRBV28
size: -
length: 15
D: TRBD1
J: TRBJ1-1
DNA: TGTGCCAGCAGGTTCCCCGGGACAGGGACCACTGAAGCTTTCTTT
CDR3: CASRFPGTGTTEAFF

V: TRBV19
size: few
length: 13
D: -
J: TRBJ2-5
DNA: TGTGCCAGTAGTATGGCAGGGCGAGAGACCCAGTACTTC
CDR3: CASSMAGRETQYF

V: TRBV30
size: -
length: 14
D: TRBD1
J: TRBJ1-1
DNA: TGTGCCTGGAGTGTTCGCAGGGGGTTCACTGAAGCTTTCTTT
CDR3: CAWSVRRGFTEAFF

V: TRBV11-2
size: once
length: 15
D: -
J: TRBJ2-6
DNA: TGTGCCAGCAGCTTAGGAATCTCTGGGGCCAACGTCCTGACTTTC
CDR3: CASSLGISGANVLTF

V: TRBV6-8
size: -
length: 15
D: -
J: TRBJ1-4
DNA: TGTGCCAGCAGTCCTAGACCTAAGGGGGATGAAAAACTGTTTTTT
CDR3: CASSPRPKGDEKLFF

V: TRBV28
size: -
length: 13
D: -
J: TRBJ2-1
DNA: TGTGCCAGCAGAGTACCCAGGGGTTATGAGCAGTTCTTC
CDR3: CASRVPRGYEQFF

V: TRBV23-1
size: -
length: 16
D: -
J: TRBJ2-7
DNA: TGCGCCAGCAGTCAAAGCCTCAGGAACAGCTCCTACGAGCAGTACTTC
CDR3: CASSQSLRNSSYEQYF

V: TRBV4-2
size: -
length: 14
D: -
J: TRBJ2-7
DNA: TGTGCCAGCAGCCAAGGAGCACAGTCCTACGAGCAGTACTTC
CDR3: CASSQGAQSYEQYF

V: TRBV28
size: -
length: 18
D: -
J: TRBJ1-3
DNA: TGTGCCAGCAGTTTGAGCGGGACCGGGACGGGCTCTGGAAACACCATATATTTT
CDR3: CASSLSGTGTGSGNTIYF

V: TRBV10-3
size: -
length: 13
D: TRBD1
J: TRBJ2-7
DNA: TGTGCCGGAGGACAGGGGGCGAGGTACGAGCAGTACTTC
CDR3: CAGGQGARYEQYF

V: TRBV18
size: few
length: 14
D: TRBD2
J: TRBJ2-4
DNA: TGTGCCAGCTCACCAAGCGGGAGCGCGAACATTCAGTACTTC
CDR3: CASSPSGSANIQYF

V: TRBV5-4
size: once
length: 14
D: -
J: TRBJ2-3
DNA: TGTGCCAGCCTACCTCGGGGCAACACAGATACGCAGTATTTT
CDR3: CASLPRGNTDTQYF